This T cell receptor (beta chain) is from a study of OX40 agonist ivuxolimab in advanced cancers. Overall study: Patients in the trial were receiving intravenous ivuxolimab every 2 weeks, at doses of 0.01 to 10 mg/kg. Study findings and constraints: The CD4+ and CD8+ T cells in the blood had expanded clonally by week 6 at 0.1 to 3.0 mg/kg. Some nonresponders additionally presented with little normalized T-cell clonal expansion. On average, CD8+ T cells had more expanded clones than CD4+.

A few counts support this clone. The antigen remains undetermined. The CDR3 sequence is 15 residues long. Looked up from germline, CDR1 is KGHSH and CDR2 is LQKENI. Trimming cost V 1 base and J 3 bases, with 13 bases left between them. Only in-frame clones appear in the TCRdb table, and some are missing; sequencing was by immunoSEQ multiplex PCR. The sample includes roughly 71,000 clones, around 88% of them seen just once. The sequencing here drew on CD4+ or CD8+ T cells sorted from blood, taken in a trial of the OX40 agonist ivuxolimab. This TCR was recovered from an adult with an advanced solid tumor such as melanoma, head and neck, liver or kidney cancer. The V call is TRBV18, the J call TRBJ2-7; tentative D call: TRBD2 (6 bases). The CDR3 protein is CASSPRRGEVYEQYF. The CDR3 nucleotides are TGTGCCAGCTCACCACGTCGCGGGGAAGTCTACGAGCAGTACTTC.